This record looks at one T cell receptor beta chain sequence and its context. Its cognate antigen is unknown. This specimen belongs to a study of T cell responses to AZD1222 COVID-19 vaccine. The study pooled second doses at about 4 or about 12 weeks. Sequencing was performed with immunoSEQ multiplex PCR; in TCRdb, only in-frame clones are kept and a portion is missing. The sample holds 150,000 to 200,000 clones, about 91% seen once. The V gene lost 3 bases and the J gene lost 13 bases, with 13 bases spanning the gap. Per germline, CDR1 SEHNR and CDR2 FQNEAQ (reference sequence). This CDR3 spans 13 amino acids. Overall study findings and caveats: Mostly white British, mostly female donors; authors suggested clonal diversity may be underestimated. Just a handful of AZD1222 recipients tested seropositive at baseline.

This sample comprised peripheral blood, obtained 28 days after the second AZD1222 dose. This chain connects TRBV7-9 to TRBJ1-6; D gene uncertain. This clonotype was obtained from an adult who received the AZD1222 COVID-19 vaccine. CDR3 protein: CASSFSNGSPLHF. As DNA, the CDR3 is TGTGCCAGCAGCTTCTCTAACGGATCCCCCCTCCACTTT.